This TCR beta chain was sequenced in a study of T cell repertoires in ileal Crohn's disease (dated by TCRdb to the late 2010s). In the study overall: At the time of surgery, 35% of patients were active smokers, and the median duration of disease was roughly 8.3 years. A total of some 170 mucosal samples from roughly 60 patients were sequenced, collected from several sites on the surgical specimen as well as at postoperative endoscopy. The study was conducted in parallel with a multicentre cohort built to find predictors of early endoscopic recurrence after ileocolonic resection. The TCR repertoire was analysed in 50 to 70 patients with Crohn's disease drawn from a prospective multicentre cohort. M6 samples consisted of neoterminal ileum biopsies collected during postoperative colonoscopy. Every patient underwent surgery because of a complication, which was stricturing disease in around 61% of cases and penetrating disease in around 40%. A Rutgeerts score above i0 was used to define endoscopic postoperative recurrence. About half of the patients received postoperative therapy: roughly 10 received thiopurines and 15 to 20 received anti-TNF agents.

In regard to this clone: Its antigen is currently not known. Base qualities are missing; no much larger clone stands one base away.

The CDR3 runs 16 amino acids, cysteine and phenylalanine included. Here the CDR3 DNA is all that survives: 48 bases in frame from base 1. V trim: 7 bases; J trim: 4 bases; unmatched bases: 15. The germline V gene (reference sequence) gives CDR1 as SEHNR and CDR2 as FQNEAQ. Here is what the overall study found, with its caveats: Postoperative endoscopy timing varied within the first year after surgery, with a median delay of roughly seven months. A significantly higher proportion of clonal expansions was observed in active smokers at surgery than in non-smokers (25.9% vs 17.9%, p=0.02). Compared with CD4 T cells, sorted CD8 T cells held more high-frequency clones, which suggests that the mucosal expansions were mostly CD8. Mucosal CD4 and CD8 T cells were sorted and sequenced only in a subgroup of patients, whose size was not stated. Higher percentages of high-frequency clones at the time of surgery were linked to endoscopic recurrence, and every patient with clonality above 26.8% (18/57) had recurrence.

What this sample's time point label stands for: neoterminal ileum biopsy at postoperative endoscopy, about 6 months after surgery. To be eligible, patients had to be adults with ileal or ileocolonic Crohn's disease and an indication for ileocolonic resection. Before DNA extraction, whole ileal mucosal biopsies were kept frozen at -80 degrees C. Genomic DNA was extracted from frozen whole biopsies with a TRizol-based method and quantified on a NanoDrop 2000 spectrophotometer. About 500 nanograms of biopsy DNA per sample were submitted for commercial TCRB immunosequencing. CDR3 regions were amplified from genomic DNA by Adaptive Biotechnology using a two-step, amplification bias-controlled multiplex PCR. In the first PCR, primers covered every V and J gene segment, and in the second PCR, barcodes and Illumina adapters were added. CDR3 libraries were sequenced using an Illumina instrument. The authors processed their data as follows. Analysis combined the vendor-provided pipelines with custom analysis of raw data in R/Bioconductor under R version 3.3.0. Clonality, which ranges from 0 to 1, was calculated as the inverse of the normalised Shannon entropy across all productive clones. High-frequency clones were defined as the share of the repertoire taken up by the top 100 clones, keeping only clones that passed a 95% confidence test. Overlap between samples was measured with the Morisita-Horn index, while repertoire diversity was measured with the Simpson index. TCRdb provides this immuneACCESS table in a form limited to in-frame rearrangements. Some clones are lacking; in checked studies, under half of them reflect an unresolved V gene, and why the rest are absent is not known. That table is the source of V, J and clone size, and D and trimming were worked out from the DNA. The sample table records just over 3,000 clones; approximately 86% of these occur just once. Of the sample, about 5.1% falls within the top ten clones.

The material sequenced was ileal tissue. This receptor was obtained from an adult with Crohn's disease. The chain is encoded by TRBV7-9 joined to TRBJ1-1, with 7 junctional bases fitting TRBD1. The DNA sequence reads TGTGCCAGCACCACAATGACGACAGGGAGAAGCACTGAAGCTTTCTTT. Its protein is CASTTMTTGRSTEAFF.